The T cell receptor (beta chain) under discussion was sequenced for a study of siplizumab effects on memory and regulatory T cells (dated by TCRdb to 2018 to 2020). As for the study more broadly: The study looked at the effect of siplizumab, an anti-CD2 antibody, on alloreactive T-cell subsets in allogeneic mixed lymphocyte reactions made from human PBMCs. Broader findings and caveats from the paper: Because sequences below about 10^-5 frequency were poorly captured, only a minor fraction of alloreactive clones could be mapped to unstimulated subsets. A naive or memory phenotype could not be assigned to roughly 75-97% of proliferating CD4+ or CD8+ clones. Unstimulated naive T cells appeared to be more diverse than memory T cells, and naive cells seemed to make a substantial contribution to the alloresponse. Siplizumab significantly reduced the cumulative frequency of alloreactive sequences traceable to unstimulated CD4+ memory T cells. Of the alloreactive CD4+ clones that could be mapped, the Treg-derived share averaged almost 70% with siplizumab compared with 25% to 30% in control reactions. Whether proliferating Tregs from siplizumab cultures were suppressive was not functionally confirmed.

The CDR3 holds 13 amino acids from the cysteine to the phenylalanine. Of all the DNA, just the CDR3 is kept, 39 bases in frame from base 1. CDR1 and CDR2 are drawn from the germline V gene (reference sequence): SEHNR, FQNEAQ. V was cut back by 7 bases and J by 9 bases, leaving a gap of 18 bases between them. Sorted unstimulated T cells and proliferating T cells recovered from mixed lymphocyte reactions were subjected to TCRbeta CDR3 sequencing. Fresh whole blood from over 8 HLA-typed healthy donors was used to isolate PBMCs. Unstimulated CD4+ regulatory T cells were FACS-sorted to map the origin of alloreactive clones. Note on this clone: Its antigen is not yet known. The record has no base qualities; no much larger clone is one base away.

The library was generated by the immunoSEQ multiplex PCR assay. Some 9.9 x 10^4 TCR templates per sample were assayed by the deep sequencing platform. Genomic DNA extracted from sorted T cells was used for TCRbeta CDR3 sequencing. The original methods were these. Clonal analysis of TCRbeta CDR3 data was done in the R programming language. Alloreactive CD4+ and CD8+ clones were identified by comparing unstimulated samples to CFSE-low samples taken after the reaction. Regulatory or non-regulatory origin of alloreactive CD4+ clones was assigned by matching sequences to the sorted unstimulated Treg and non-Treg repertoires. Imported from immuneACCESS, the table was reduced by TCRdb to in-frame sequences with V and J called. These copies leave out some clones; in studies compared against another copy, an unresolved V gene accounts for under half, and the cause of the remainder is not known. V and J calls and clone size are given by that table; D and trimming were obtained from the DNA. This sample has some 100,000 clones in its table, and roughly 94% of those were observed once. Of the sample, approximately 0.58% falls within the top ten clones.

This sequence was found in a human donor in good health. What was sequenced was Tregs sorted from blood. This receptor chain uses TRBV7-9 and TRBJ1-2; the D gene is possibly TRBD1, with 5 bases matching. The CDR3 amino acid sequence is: CASTTRAGDRYTF. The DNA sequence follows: TGTGCCAGCACCACTCGGGCCGGGGACCGCTACACCTTC.